The next 25 T cell receptor beta chains were all read from a single sample in a study of cytomegalovirus exposure and HLA in healthy donors. Produced via immunoSEQ multiplex PCR; TCRdb's table is partial and in-frame only. Altogether under 200,000 clones are present, 86% being singletons, with the ten largest covering roughly 5.8%. Sequencing was carried out using PBMCs. The origin of the receptors is a woman between 25 and 40 years old in good health and CMV-seronegative.

The rearrangement uses TRBV29-1 and TRBJ2-2; TRBD1 is a possible D gene (5 bases). V gave up 6 bases and J gave up 8 bases, with 16 bases separating them. Germline assignment: CDR1 SQVTM and CDR2 ANQGSEA. The CDR3 is 13 residues long. The CDR3 bases are TGCAGCGTCTCGGCAGGGTCGAATGGGGAGCTGTTTTTT. Translation gives CSVSAGSNGELFF.

The rearrangement uses TRBV6-1 and TRBJ2-3; TRBD2 agrees at 12 bases. After removal of 7 bases from V and 1 base from J, the junction contained 3 bases not matched to a gene. The CDR3 spans 15 residues. Germline V gene sequence: CDR1 MNHNS, CDR2 SASEGT. CDR3 nucleotides: TGTGCCAGCACCCTAGCGGGGGGGGGCACAGATACGCAGTATTTT. It is translated as CASTLAGGGTDTQYF.

V usage is TRBV29-1 and J usage is TRBJ2-3, with no clear D. V was shortened by 1 base and J by 3 bases, with 5 bases between the two germline ends. CDR1 and CDR2 (germline): SQVTM, ANQGSEA. CDR3 size: 12 residues. Here the CDR3 reads CSVEGATDTQYF. The DNA of the CDR3 is TGCAGCGTTGAAGGGGCAACAGATACGCAGTATTTT.

The rearrangement uses TRBV6-5 and TRBJ2-3; D perhaps matches TRBD2 (5 bases). CDR3 length: 12 amino acids. From germline, CDR1 is MNHEY and CDR2 SVGAGI. The germline V and J ends were trimmed by 7 bases and 8 bases, with 13 bases remaining between them. The CDR3 loop is CASTSPAGTQYF. The CDR3 DNA is TGTGCCAGCACCTCCCCCGCGGGTACGCAGTATTTT.

The V call is TRBV30, the J call TRBJ1-5; tentatively, D is TRBD1 (6 bases). The CDR3 has 14 residues. Trimming removed 5 bases at V and 3 bases at J, with 14 bases between. The germline V gene has CDR1 GTSNPN and CDR2 SVGIG (reference sequence). The CDR3 here is CAWGQQGNNQPQHF. In nucleotides, the CDR3 is TGTGCCTGGGGCCAACAGGGAAACAATCAGCCCCAGCATTTT.

CDR3 sequence reads: CASSLVTVPTGLSGYTF. The DNA of the CDR3 is TGTGCCAGCAGCTTGGTAACGGTGCCGACAGGGCTAAGTGGCTACACCTTC. The chain recombines TRBV5-6 with TRBJ1-2; 7 nucleotides match TRBD1. This CDR3 contains 17 residues. J gave up 7 bases and V 0 bases, and 15 bases lay outside the gene matches. Germline V gene lookup returns CDR1 SGHDT and CDR2 YYEEEE.

J is TRBJ1-5 and V is TRBV2; D gene unclear. Deletions cut 3 bases from V and 4 bases from J, with 10 bases between. From germline, CDR1 is SNHLY and CDR2 FYNNEI. The CDR3 length is 14 residues. The CDR3 sequence is CASSDVAENQPQHF. The CDR3 nucleotides read TGTGCCAGCAGTGACGTGGCAGAGAATCAGCCCCAGCATTTT.

This chain links TRBV11-3 with TRBJ2-1; the D gene is possibly TRBD2 (6 bases). Germline assignment: CDR1 SGHNT and CDR2 YENEEA. The CDR3 loop spans 14 amino acids. V was trimmed by 6 bases and J by 10 bases, leaving 19 bases between them. Here the CDR3 DNA reads TGTGCCAGCAGTCATGGTGGAGCGGGCGGGGAGCAGTTCTTC. Translating gives CASSHGGAGGEQFF.

The V call is TRBV11-2, the J call TRBJ1-3, with D unclear. CDR1 and CDR2 from the germline V gene are SGHAT and FQNNGV. The CDR3 covers 12 residues. V dropped 5 bases and J dropped 1 base, with 3 bases sitting between them. Here the CDR3 DNA reads TGTGCCAGCAGCCCATCTGGAAACACCATATATTTT. It specifies CASSPSGNTIYF.

The genes are TRBV4-3 and TRBJ2-7; D remains unclear. Trimming removed 2 bases at V and 7 bases at J, with 18 bases between. Germline V gene sequence: CDR1 LGHNA, CDR2 YSLEER. This CDR3 has 15 residues. CDR3 bases: TGCGCCAGCAGCCAAAATGTGGGGTTCTCAGGAGAGCAGTACTTC. The encoded protein is CASSQNVGFSGEQYF.

This rearrangement joins TRBV19 to TRBJ1-5, with 7 bases that match TRBD1. With V trimmed by 9 bases and J by 3 bases, 20 bases remained unmatched. CDR1 LNHDA and CDR2 SQIVND come from the germline V gene (reference sequence). This CDR3 is built from 18 residues. Here the CDR3 reads CASAGTDQRGVFNQPQHF. The DNA for the CDR3 is TGTGCCAGCGCGGGGACAGATCAAAGGGGTGTCTTCAATCAGCCCCAGCATTTT.

V is TRBV5-1 and J is TRBJ2-7; TRBD1 agrees at 8 bases. CDR1 is SGHRS, CDR2 YFSETQ, per germline. V trimming: 4 bases; J trimming: 6 bases; junction bases outside the gene matches: 9. CDR3 size: 14 residues. CDR3 nucleotides: TGCGCCAGCAGCATGACAGGGGCCAACCCCGAGCAGTACTTC. It translates to CASSMTGANPEQYF.

The genes are TRBV10-3 and TRBJ2-1; D is possibly TRBD2 (5 bases). This CDR3 has 13 residues. Germline V gene sequence: CDR1 ENHRY, CDR2 SYGVKD. V shed 3 bases and J shed 5 bases, with 8 bases lying between them. CDR3 protein: CAISELGDNEQFF. The CDR3 DNA reads TGTGCCATCAGTGAACTCGGGGACAATGAGCAGTTCTTC.

The genes are TRBV6-6 and TRBJ2-2, with TRBD2 matching 10 bases. CDR1 MNHNY and CDR2 SVGAGI come from the germline V gene (reference sequence). V shed 6 bases, J shed 4 bases, and the junction held 2 bases outside the gene matches. The CDR3 runs to 14 residues. The CDR3 region is CASRPSGGTGELFF. The CDR3 nucleotides are TGTGCCAGCAGGCCTAGCGGGGGCACCGGGGAGCTGTTTTTT.

The chain couples TRBV28 to TRBJ1-5; perhaps TRBD1 as D (6 bases). Germline lookup yields CDR1 MDHEN and CDR2 SYDVKM. The CDR3 length is 12 residues. V dropped 6 bases and J dropped 7 bases, with 10 bases sitting between them. Written as DNA, the CDR3 is TGTGCCAGCAGAGAGGGGGACCAGCCCCAGCATTTT. Residues: CASREGDQPQHF. Full variable domain (missing parts from reference TRBV28 and TRBJ1-5): DVKVTQSSRYLVKRTGEKVFLECVQDMDHENMFWYRQDPGLGLRLIYFSYDVKMKEKGDIPEGYSVSREKKERFSLILESASTNQTSMYLCASREGDQPQHFGDGTRLSIL.

The rearrangement links TRBV11-2 to TRBJ2-1; 8 bases line up with TRBD1. The V gene's germline CDR1 is SGHAT and CDR2 FQNNGV. The CDR3 spans 15 residues. With 5 bases clipped from V and 7 bases from J, the junction kept 10 bases outside the gene matches. The CDR3 spells CASSPRQGPINEQFF. For the CDR3, the DNA is TGTGCCAGCAGCCCGAGACAGGGGCCCATTAATGAGCAGTTCTTC. The whole variable domain, filled in from reference TRBV11-2 and TRBJ2-1, reads EAGVAQSPRYKIIEKRQSVAFWCNPISGHATLYWYQQILGQGPKLLIQFQNNGVVDDSQLPKDRFSAERLKGVDSTLKIQPAKLEDSAVYLCASSPRQGPINEQFFGPGTRLTVL.

The chain carries TRBV5-6 and TRBJ1-2; 10 bases align to TRBD1. Germline V gives CDR1 SGHDT, CDR2 YYEEEE. Trimming cost V 0 bases and J 2 bases; bases outside gene matches: 1. CDR3 length: 15 residues. The DNA for the CDR3 is TGTGCCAGCAGCTTGGCGGGACAGGGGAACTATGGCTACACCTTC. It yields the protein CASSLAGQGNYGYTF.

This clone was seen a few times. The chain carries TRBV30 and TRBJ1-2; 8 bases map to TRBD1. The germline gives CDR1 GTSNPN, CDR2 SVGIG (reference sequence). With 2 bases clipped from V and 6 bases from J, the junction kept 5 bases outside the gene matches. The length of the CDR3 is 13 residues. The CDR3 DNA follows: TGTGCCTGGAGTTCAGGGGGCGCCGATGGCTACACCTTC. Its protein product is CAWSSGGADGYTF.

This chain joins TRBV6-6 and TRBJ2-3; 11 nucleotides agree with TRBD2. Unmatched junction bases numbered 8, after V lost 6 bases and J lost 3 bases. CDR1 and CDR2 (germline): MNHNY, SVGAGI (reference sequence). The CDR3 totals 16 residues. The CDR3 loop reads CASSDRLAGSTDTQYF. The CDR3 DNA follows: TGTGCCAGCAGCGACCGACTAGCGGGATCGACAGATACGCAGTATTTT.

This sequence joins TRBV5-1 and TRBJ2-7, with D perhaps matching TRBD1 (6 bases). CDR3 length: 14 amino acids. V lost 3 bases to trimming and J lost 2 bases, with 12 bases between them. CDR1 is SGHRS, CDR2 YFSETQ, per germline. CDR3 amino acids: CASSYQTGTYEQYF. The CDR3 nucleotides are TGCGCCAGCAGCTACCAGACAGGAACCTACGAGCAGTACTTC.

This clone has only one observation. This chain links TRBV27 with TRBJ2-7, with D possibly being TRBD1 or TRBD2 (5 bases each). Germline CDR1 and CDR2: MNHEY and SMNVEV (reference sequence). The CDR3 consists of 14 residues. Trimming cost V 2 bases and J 3 bases, with 11 bases left between them. The CDR3 protein is CASSLTGPYYEQYF. The CDR3 DNA reads as TGTGCCAGCAGTTTAACGGGACCCTACTACGAGCAGTACTTC.

V and J are TRBV5-5 and TRBJ2-1; a possible D gene is TRBD1 (6 bases). Germline-derived CDR1 and CDR2 are SGHKS and YYEKEE (reference sequence). Trimming removed 0 bases from V and 7 bases from J, with 14 bases in between. This CDR3 spans 15 amino acids. CDR3 residues: CASSLAPGARNEQFF. CDR3 in DNA: TGTGCCAGCAGCTTGGCTCCAGGGGCCCGGAATGAGCAGTTCTTC. Drawing the rest from reference TRBV5-5 and TRBJ2-1, the complete variable domain is DAGVTQSPTHLIKTRGQQVTLRCSPISGHKSVSWYQQVLGQGPQFIFQYYEKEERGRGNFPDRFSARQFPNYSSELNVNALLLGDSALYLCASSLAPGARNEQFFGPGTRLTVL.

The chain joins TRBV11-2 to TRBJ1-1, with a possible D match to TRBD1 (5 bases). V was clipped by 5 bases and J by 5 bases, with 12 bases between them. The CDR3 loop spans 13 amino acids. The germline V gene has CDR1 SGHAT and CDR2 FQNNGV. CDR3 in amino acids: CASSQGRVTEAFF. The CDR3 DNA reads TGTGCCAGCAGCCAGGGAAGGGTTACTGAAGCTTTCTTT.

V usage is TRBV12-5 and J usage is TRBJ2-3; D is uncertain. In germline, CDR1 is LGHNT, CDR2 FRNRAP. V gave up 8 bases and J gave up 2 bases, with 14 bases separating them. There are 14 residues in the CDR3. DNA for the CDR3: TGTGCTAGTCTACTGGAAACAGCCACAGATACGCAGTATTTT. Its translation is CASLLETATDTQYF.

The CDR3 DNA reads as TGTGCCAGCAGCAAAGGGGCACGGAACACTGAAGCTTTCTTT. Encoded protein: CASSKGARNTEAFF. The chain is built from TRBV21-1 and TRBJ1-1; TRBD1, the table's D call, was not compared with the DNA. TRBV21-1 is designated a pseudogene. The CDR3 consists of 14 residues.